This record concerns one T cell receptor (beta chain) sequence. Its matching antigen is unknown. PCR primers comprised 60 Vbeta and 13 Jbeta primers. Original data processing: Roughly 80 million unique TCR beta chains, 9 million to 12 million shared, were counted in a later analysis. Clones were read by immunoSEQ multiplex PCR, and TCRdb kept only the in-frame ones, dropping some. V, J and clone size reflect that table, while D and trimming were determined from the DNA. The sample is made up of about 150,000 clones, and the top ten hold around 1.5% of it. When sampled, the donors appeared nominally healthy, though they likely had unrecorded immune exposures. This sample stems from a study of cytomegalovirus exposure and HLA in healthy donors. Regarding the study as a whole: Later work found that TCR association rates differed between HLA loci; DRB1 had the most and HLA-C the fewest. According to an earlier analysis, most TCR beta V segments yielded productive rearrangements about 87% or about 30% of the time.

Germline CDR1 and CDR2: SGHNT and YENEEA. Trimming took 5 bases from V and 1 from J; bases not matched to a gene: 3. The CDR3 has 14 residues. This TCR came from a woman in her forties or fifties in good health and CMV-seronegative. The V call is TRBV11-3, the J call TRBJ2-3, with TRBD1 matching 7 bases. The sample taken for sequencing was PBMCs. In nucleotides, the CDR3 is TGTGCCAGCAGCCGGGACAGCCGCACAGATACGCAGTATTTT. Translated, it gives CASSRDSRTDTQYF.